This TCR beta chain was captured by sequencing in a study of blood T cell repertoires in COVID-19. On the study more broadly: Whether acute or convalescent, the COVID-19 samples came from the United States, Italy and Spain. PBMCs, B-cell-depleted T cells, or T cells were the source of the cDNA or gDNA that made up the material.

Generated by immunoSEQ multiplex PCR, the TCRdb table keeps only in-frame clones and is missing some. The sample carries about 200,000 clones, nearly 90% recorded once. The CDR3 totals 15 residues. From germline, CDR1 is SGHTA and CDR2 FQGNSA. V lost 3 bases and J 6 bases, leaving 17 bases between the germline ends. Ages ranged from about 18 to 100 years, with residence in under 25 US areas. The TCR comes from a woman between 35 and 50 years old with acute COVID-19. J is TRBJ1-1 and V is TRBV7-2; D is possibly TRBD1 (6 bases). Sequenced input: PBMCs or T cells enriched from blood (not recorded which). CDR3 region: CASSFLMGAKAEAFF. The CDR3 DNA sequence: TGTGCCAGCAGCTTCCTGATGGGGGCGAAGGCTGAAGCTTTCTTT.